A single sample gave rise to the 30 T cell receptor beta chains below, sequenced in a study of T cells in localized non-small cell lung cancer. Profiled with immunoSEQ multiplex PCR; TCRdb holds only in-frame clones, not every one. The table lists 19,000 or so clones, about 83% of them singletons, with roughly 36% in the top ten. The sequencing used peripheral blood, collected before any cancer treatment. These receptors were taken from an older male donor with stage III lung adenocarcinoma.

This chain connects TRBV7-8 to TRBJ2-3, with D unresolved. The germline CDR1 and CDR2 sequences are SGHVS and FQNEAQ. The CDR3 spans 15 residues. V was cut by 2 bases and J by 1 base, with 10 bases left in between. The CDR3 loop is CASSLRLSGTDTQYF. Written as DNA, the CDR3 is TGTGCCAGCAGCTTACGTCTTTCGGGCACAGATACGCAGTATTTT.

The rearrangement uses TRBV11-2 and TRBJ2-3, with a weak D call TRBD1 (6 bases). V gave up 5 bases and J gave up 1 base, with 13 bases separating them. The CDR3 covers 15 residues. Germline V lookup: CDR1 SGHAT, CDR2 FQNNGV. CDR3 bases: TGTGCCAGCAGCCCCGGGACAACACGCACAGATACGCAGTATTTT. This gives the protein CASSPGTTRTDTQYF.

This rearrangement joins TRBV6-6 to TRBJ1-2, with 8 positions matching TRBD1. CDR1 is MNHNY and CDR2 is SVGAGI in the germline V gene (reference sequence). The CDR3 is 15 amino acids. V was clipped by 6 bases and J by 2 bases; unmatched bases: 8. CDR3 nucleotides: TGTGCCAGCAGGTCACAGGGGGGAGGAAACTATGGCTACACCTTC. Protein: CASRSQGGGNYGYTF.

The chain has TRBV5-5 and TRBJ1-1; 9 nucleotides line up with TRBD1. With 3 bases clipped from V and 2 bases from J, the junction kept 2 bases outside the gene matches. Germline V gives CDR1 SGHKS, CDR2 YYEKEE (reference sequence). The CDR3 runs 14 residues. The CDR3 coding sequence is TGTGCCAGCAGCTACACAGGGGGCAACACTGAAGCTTTCTTT. It codes for CASSYTGGNTEAFF.

The chain couples TRBV2 to TRBJ2-1; 9 bases line up with TRBD2. Unmatched junction bases numbered 8, after V lost 7 bases and J lost 10 bases. There are 13 residues in the CDR3. Germline V CDR1 and CDR2: SNHLY, FYNNEI. The CDR3: CASNSGGIPEQFF. In DNA form, the CDR3 reads TGTGCCAGCAATAGCGGGGGAATCCCCGAGCAGTTCTTC.

The V gene is TRBV2, the J gene TRBJ1-1; D not resolved. Looked up from germline, CDR1 is SNHLY and CDR2 is FYNNEI. The CDR3 has 14 amino acids. The V and J ends lost 5 bases and 1 base respectively, with 11 bases between them. Here the CDR3 reads CASSFLESNTEAFF. DNA of the CDR3: TGTGCCAGCAGTTTTCTCGAGTCGAACACTGAAGCTTTCTTT.

The rearrangement joins TRBV30 to TRBJ1-4; a weak D match, TRBD1 (5 bases). The ends were cut back, 1 base at V and 7 bases at J, with 16 bases in the middle. CDR1 is GTSNPN and CDR2 is SVGIG in the germline V gene (reference sequence). The CDR3 extends over 15 amino acids. In nucleotides, the CDR3 is TGTGCCTGGAGTGGGCCTTCGTTGGGGGGTGAAAAACTGTTTTTT. This sequence encodes CAWSGPSLGGEKLFF.

This chain connects TRBV15 to TRBJ2-5; the D is unclear. CDR3 size: 14 residues. V was trimmed by 1 base and J by 1 base, leaving 7 bases between them. The germline gives CDR1 LNHNV, CDR2 YYDKDF (reference sequence). CDR3 region: CATSRAQIQETQYF. CDR3 DNA: TGTGCCACCAGCAGAGCCCAGATCCAAGAGACCCAGTACTTC.

This clone showed up just once. The chain has TRBV4-1 and TRBJ1-1; no firm D call. The V end lost 0 bases, the J end lost 2 bases, and 4 bases lay between the germline ends. Germline V lookup: CDR1 MGHRA, CDR2 YSYEKL. This CDR3 is built from 13 residues. The CDR3, as DNA: TGCGCCAGCAGCCAAGACAGAAACACTGAAGCTTTCTTT. It translates to CASSQDRNTEAFF.

The table lists this clone with a few counts. The rearrangement joins TRBV10-3 to TRBJ1-4, with D unresolved. The CDR3 covers 15 residues. With 3 bases removed from V and 5 bases from J, the gap between germline ends came to 13 bases. Germline-derived CDR1 and CDR2 are ENHRY and SYGVKD. This chain's CDR3 is CAISDTAGGNEKLFF. The CDR3 DNA sequence: TGTGCCATCAGTGATACGGCAGGAGGGAATGAAAAACTGTTTTTT.

This clone has a single count. This chain connects TRBV9 to TRBJ2-2; perhaps TRBD1 as D (5 bases). The CDR3 sequence is 15 residues long. Trimming removed 0 bases at V and 1 base at J, with 7 bases between. Looked up from germline, CDR1 is SGDLS and CDR2 is YYNGEE. CDR3 nucleotides: TGTGCCAGCAGCGTAGGGGGCATGAACACCGGGGAGCTGTTTTTT. Its protein product is CASSVGGMNTGELFF.

V gene TRBV29-1 combines with J gene TRBJ1-1, with D possibly TRBD1 on 6 matching bases. Trimming shortened V by 7 bases and J by 2 bases, and 14 bases separated the two germline ends. Germline CDR1 and CDR2: SQVTM and ANQGSEA. The CDR3 sequence is 13 residues long. The CDR3 region has the DNA TGCAGCGCCAACAGGGATCCCAACACTGAAGCTTTCTTT. Translated: CSANRDPNTEAFF.

The gene calls are TRBV10-3 and TRBJ2-1; weak D call: TRBD1 (6 bases). The CDR3 has 14 residues. Trimming stripped 10 bases from V and 0 bases from J, with 13 bases between. Germline V gene lookup returns CDR1 ENHRY and CDR2 SYGVKD. The CDR3 protein is CATTGQNSYNEQFF. The CDR3 coding sequence is TGTGCCACCACAGGACAGAACTCCTACAATGAGCAGTTCTTC.

A single count supports this clone. The chain uses TRBV6-5 and TRBJ2-5, with 8 bases identical to TRBD2. CDR1 and CDR2 from the germline V gene are MNHEY and SVGAGI. The CDR3 is 15 amino acids. With V trimmed by 0 bases and J by 5 bases, 5 bases remained unmatched. The DNA of the CDR3 is TGTGCCAGCAGTTACTCGTGGCGGGGGGTTGAGACCCAGTACTTC. This sequence encodes CASSYSWRGVETQYF.

This clone was seen more than once but under ten times. The J gene is TRBJ1-6, the V gene TRBV6-1; the match to TRBD1 covers 7 bases. CDR1 MNHNS and CDR2 SASEGT come from the germline V gene. This CDR3 is built from 14 residues. V lost 4 bases to trimming and J lost 4 bases; unmatched junction nucleotides: 1. The CDR3 is CASSAGQYNSPLHF. The CDR3 bases are TGTGCCAGCAGTGCGGGACAGTATAATTCACCCCTCCACTTT.

The rearrangement joins TRBV6-5 to TRBJ1-1; D not resolved. The length of the CDR3 is 12 residues. V was shortened by 2 bases and J by 5 bases, with 6 bases between the two germline ends. Germline CDR1 MNHEY, CDR2 SVGAGI. This CDR3 reads CASSYGGTEAFF. The CDR3 DNA sequence: TGTGCCAGCAGTTACGGAGGGACTGAAGCTTTCTTT.

The V gene is TRBV29-1, the J gene TRBJ2-7; D is perhaps TRBD2 (5 bases). There are 14 residues in the CDR3. V dropped 4 bases and J dropped 3 bases, with 16 bases sitting between them. Germline V gives CDR1 SQVTM, CDR2 ANQGSEA. The CDR3 nucleotides read TGCAGCGTTGCCTACGGGGTCCCAAACTACGAGCAGTACTTC. As protein: CSVAYGVPNYEQYF.

The rearrangement uses TRBV5-1 and TRBJ1-4, with D possibly TRBD1 on 6 matching bases. Trimming took 1 base from V and 6 from J, leaving 13 bases between them. Per germline, CDR1 SGHRS and CDR2 YFSETQ. CDR3 length equals 15 residues. Here the CDR3 DNA reads TGCGCCAGCAGCTTGAGAGGGGGTCGGTATGAAAAACTGTTTTTT. Translating it yields CASSLRGGRYEKLFF.

This chain links TRBV18 with TRBJ1-5, with D maybe TRBD1 (5 bases). Germline V gene data show CDR1 as KGHSH and CDR2 as LQKENI. V was cut by 8 bases and J by 5 bases, with 10 bases left in between. The CDR3 consists of 12 residues. The CDR3 is CASNQGDQPQHF. In DNA, the CDR3 is TGTGCCAGCAACCAGGGCGATCAGCCCCAGCATTTT.

This chain uses TRBV7-9 with TRBJ2-1, with D perhaps TRBD1 or TRBD2 (5 bases each). V gave up 5 bases and J gave up 4 bases, with 12 bases separating them. Germline CDR1 and CDR2: SEHNR and FQNEAQ (reference sequence). The CDR3 loop spans 14 amino acids. In DNA, the CDR3 is TGTGCCAGCAGCCTGGGACGGTTGTACAATGAGCAGTTCTTC. This sequence encodes CASSLGRLYNEQFF.

The rearrangement joins TRBV27 to TRBJ2-1, with 10 bases that match TRBD1. With 10 bases clipped from V and 8 bases from J, the junction kept 11 bases outside the gene matches. CDR3 length equals 14 residues. Germline CDR1 is MNHEY and CDR2 is SMNVEV (reference sequence). The CDR3 spells CANARDRGFDEQFF. CDR3 DNA sequence: TGTGCCAACGCTCGGGACAGGGGATTCGATGAGCAGTTCTTC.

This rearrangement joins TRBV18 to TRBJ1-1, with no clear D. The V end lost 5 bases, the J end lost 0 bases, and 10 bases lay between the germline ends. CDR3 length equals 14 residues. Looked up from germline, CDR1 is KGHSH and CDR2 is LQKENI. CDR3 residues: CASSSRQLNTEAFF. The CDR3 DNA is TGTGCCAGCTCATCTAGACAATTGAACACTGAAGCTTTCTTT. Variable domain in full (rest from reference TRBV18 and TRBJ1-1): NAGVMQNPRHLVRRRGQEARLRCSPMKGHSHVYWYRQLPEEGLKFMVYLQKENIIDESGMPKERFSAEFPKEGPSILRIQQVVRGDSAAYFCASSSRQLNTEAFFGQGTRLTVV.

The chain carries TRBV5-4 and TRBJ2-7, with D perhaps TRBD1 or TRBD2 (5 bases each). Trimming left V 1 base short and J 7 bases short, with 6 bases between. This CDR3 region has 11 residues. Germline values: CDR1 SGHNT, CDR2 YYREEE (reference sequence). DNA for the CDR3: TGTGCCAGCAGCTTGTGGGGGGAGCAGTACTTC. This sequence encodes CASSLWGEQYF.

The chain combines TRBV14 with TRBJ1-3; D remains unclear. This CDR3 has 15 amino acids. Germline CDR1 SGHDN, CDR2 FVKESK. Trimming removed 1 base from V and 0 bases from J, with 7 bases in between. The CDR3: CASSQVASSGNTIYF. CDR3 DNA: TGTGCCAGCAGCCAAGTGGCAAGCTCTGGAAACACCATATATTTT.

The gene calls are TRBV11-2 and TRBJ1-4, with 12 bases lining up with TRBD1. This CDR3 comprises 14 residues. Per the germline V gene, CDR1 is SGHAT and CDR2 is FQNNGV. Trimming took 5 bases from V and 7 from J; bases not matched to a gene: 2. Here the CDR3 DNA reads TGTGCCAGCAGCCCGGGACAGGGGGCTGAAAAACTGTTTTTT. This codes for CASSPGQGAEKLFF.

Remarks on this clone: A read error may produce the germline difference seen at one junction end. This chain uses TRBV7-7 with TRBJ1-4, with D uncertain. The CDR3 spans 17 residues. Germline CDR1 and CDR2: SSHAT and FNYEAQ (reference sequence). CDR3 residues: CASSSLTRGKGAEKLFF. The CDR3 DNA is TGTGCTAGCAGCTCCCTGACACGGGGAAAGGGAGCGGAAAAACTGTTTTTT.

CDR3 residues: CASSRDRANQPQHF. CDR3 bases: TGTGCCAGCAGCCGTGACAGGGCGAATCAGCCCCAGCATTTT. The gene calls are TRBV7-2 and TRBJ1-5; 7 bases match TRBD1. From germline, CDR1 is SGHTA and CDR2 FQGNSA. CDR3 length: 14 amino acids. V lost 5 bases to trimming and J lost 4 bases; unmatched junction nucleotides: 5.

The V and J genes are TRBV10-3 and TRBJ1-1, with no clear D. There are 13 residues in the CDR3. Germline-derived CDR1 and CDR2 are ENHRY and SYGVKD. V dropped 0 bases and J dropped 4 bases, with 6 bases sitting between them. The CDR3: CAISESEGTEAFF. The CDR3 DNA reads TGTGCCATCAGTGAGTCGGAAGGCACTGAAGCTTTCTTT.

This chain links TRBV18 with TRBJ1-1, with D maybe TRBD1 (5 bases). Trimming removed 3 bases from V and 4 bases from J, with 9 bases in between. CDR3 size: 13 residues. The germline CDR1 and CDR2 sequences are KGHSH and LQKENI. The CDR3 here is CASSPAGFTEAFF. The CDR3 DNA reads as TGTGCCAGCTCACCGGCAGGGTTCACTGAAGCTTTCTTT. Combining the CDR3 with reference TRBV18 and TRBJ1-1 gives the whole variable domain NAGVMQNPRHLVRRRGQEARLRCSPMKGHSHVYWYRQLPEEGLKFMVYLQKENIIDESGMPKERFSAEFPKEGPSILRIQQVVRGDSAAYFCASSPAGFTEAFFGQGTRLTVV.

V gene TRBV7-2 combines with J gene TRBJ2-5; the D is unclear. Germline V lookup: CDR1 SGHTA, CDR2 FQGNSA. The CDR3 length is 15 residues. V dropped 1 base and J dropped 7 bases, with 16 bases sitting between them. DNA of the CDR3: TGTGCCAGCAGCTTAGTAGGCGTGGGCTCGCCGACCCAGTACTTC. Translated, it gives CASSLVGVGSPTQYF.